The 14 T cell receptor beta chains below all came from one sample that was sequenced in a study of OX40 agonist ivuxolimab in advanced cancers. Measured with immunoSEQ multiplex PCR; TCRdb has only the in-frame clones, and not every one. The sample carries tens of thousands of clones, around nine tenths recorded once. The sequences come from CD4+ or CD8+ T cells sorted from blood, collected in a trial of the OX40 agonist ivuxolimab. The receptors originated from an adult with an advanced solid tumor such as melanoma, head and neck, liver or kidney cancer.

The chain has TRBV21-1 and TRBJ2-3; TRBD2 is the table's D call and was not checked against the DNA. TRBV21-1 is a pseudogene. The CDR3 sequence is 13 residues long. CDR3 amino acids: CASSGGYRDTQYF. The CDR3 DNA sequence: TGTGCCAGCAGCGGCGGGTATCGAGATACGCAGTATTTT.

The V gene is TRBV21-1, the J gene TRBJ1-5; TRBD1, the table's D call, lacks a check against the DNA. TRBV21-1 is reported as a pseudogene. The CDR3 covers 16 residues. CDR3 DNA sequence: TGTGCCAGCAGCAAAGAGGACAGGGGGCTTAATCAGCCCCAGCATTTT. Protein product: CASSKEDRGLNQPQHF.

To note about this clone: Other DNA sequences in the sample encode the same CDR3. The chain has TRBV5-1 and TRBJ2-1; no definite D call. The CDR3 is 14 amino acids. V was trimmed by 0 bases and J by 5 bases, leaving 9 bases between them. From germline, CDR1 is SGHRS and CDR2 YFSETQ. In nucleotides, the CDR3 is TGCGCCAGCAGCTTGGGCAGCCGGGACAATGAGCAGTTCTTC. This sequence encodes CASSLGSRDNEQFF.

The gene calls are TRBV11-3 and TRBJ2-2; no firm D call. CDR1 and CDR2 from the germline V gene are SGHNT and YENEEA. V lost 5 bases, J lost 2 bases, and 12 bases lay in between. The CDR3 has 15 residues. CDR3 sequence: CASSRAWGNTGELFF. As DNA, the CDR3 is TGTGCCAGCAGCCGAGCCTGGGGAAACACCGGGGAGCTGTTTTTT. Filled out from reference TRBV11-3 and TRBJ2-2, the complete variable domain reads EAGVVQSPRYKIIEKKQPVAFWCNPISGHNTLYWYLQNLGQGPELLIRYENEEAVDDSQLPKDRFSAERLKGVDSTLKIQPAELGDSAVYLCASSRAWGNTGELFFGEGSRLTVL.

This clone was seen a handful of times. The chain combines TRBV19 with TRBJ2-2; 8 nucleotides agree with TRBD2. The CDR3 is 15 amino acids. The germline V gene encodes CDR1 LNHDA and CDR2 SQIVND (reference sequence). After removal of 5 bases from V and 4 bases from J, the junction contained 6 bases not matched to a gene. CDR3 DNA: TGTGCCAGTAGTTCGAGCGGGAGTCCCACCGGGGAGCTGTTTTTT. It translates to CASSSSGSPTGELFF.

The rearrangement joins TRBV9 to TRBJ2-7; 7 bases are shared with TRBD2. The junction had 3 bases not matched to a gene; V was cut back by 1 base and J by 5 bases. The CDR3 loop spans 13 amino acids. Germline CDR1 reads SGDLS; CDR2 reads YYNGEE. The DNA of the CDR3 is TGTGCCAGCAGCGTACGGACTAGGGACGAGCAGTACTTC. As protein: CASSVRTRDEQYF.

In this sample, this clone turned up a few times. The chain employs TRBV20-1 and TRBJ2-1, with D uncertain. V lost 5 bases and J lost 6, with 8 bases in between. Germline CDR1 and CDR2: DFQATT and SNEGSKA (reference sequence). This CDR3 comprises 11 residues. Written as DNA, the CDR3 is TGCAGTGCTTCGAACCTCAATGAGCAGTTCTTC. It translates to CSASNLNEQFF.

This chain uses TRBV19 with TRBJ2-1; 9 positions match TRBD1. CDR3 length: 16 residues. Looked up from germline, CDR1 is LNHDA and CDR2 is SQIVND (reference sequence). V lost 5 bases, J lost 5 bases, and 10 bases stayed unmatched. This chain's CDR3 is CASSASDRGNNNEQFF. The CDR3 DNA follows: TGTGCCAGTAGTGCCTCCGACAGGGGGAACAACAATGAGCAGTTCTTC.

The V call is TRBV28, the J call TRBJ1-3; 8 bases match TRBD1. The germline V gene has CDR1 MDHEN and CDR2 SYDVKM. This CDR3 has 15 residues. V shed 3 bases and J 4 bases; nucleotides not matched to a gene: 5. Here the CDR3 reads CASSLRTGHGNTIYF. CDR3 in DNA: TGTGCCAGCAGTTTGAGGACAGGGCACGGAAACACCATATATTTT.

The chain combines TRBV9 with TRBJ2-7; 15 nucleotides line up with TRBD2. The V gene end was trimmed by 4 bases and the J gene end by 5 bases; junction bases not matched to a gene: 7. This CDR3 spans 16 amino acids. In germline, CDR1 is SGDLS, CDR2 YYNGEE. DNA for the CDR3: TGTGCCAGCAGCCCTCGGACTAGCGGGAGGGCCCACGAGCAGTACTTC. It encodes CASSPRTSGRAHEQYF.

CDR3 in amino acids: CASSKNNEQFF. The CDR3 DNA sequence: TGTGCCAGCAGCAAAAACAATGAGCAGTTCTTC. The gene calls are TRBV6-1 and TRBJ2-1, with D unresolved. The CDR3 is 11 residues long. The germline V gene encodes CDR1 MNHNS and CDR2 SASEGT. The V gene lost 6 bases and the J gene lost 5 bases, with 5 bases spanning the gap.

The chain joins TRBV5-4 to TRBJ2-3; a possible D gene is TRBD2 (5 bases). V was clipped by 0 bases and J by 6 bases, with 8 bases between them. The CDR3 covers 13 residues. Germline V gene sequence: CDR1 SGHNT, CDR2 YYREEE (reference sequence). CDR3 amino acids: CASSLGLSDTQYF. In nucleotides, the CDR3 is TGTGCCAGCAGCTTGGGACTATCGGATACGCAGTATTTT.

The V gene is TRBV4-1, the J gene TRBJ2-7, with a tentative D call TRBD1 (6 bases). Germline CDR1 is MGHRA and CDR2 is YSYEKL. This CDR3 has 14 residues. V gave up 4 bases and J gave up 6 bases, with 16 bases separating them. CDR3 in DNA: TGCGCCAGCAGCCCGGGACAACCCCTGGGCGAGCAGTACTTC. The encoded protein is CASSPGQPLGEQYF.

The chain has TRBV4-3 and TRBJ1-2; 9 bases agree with TRBD1. The CDR3 has 20 amino acids. Germline lookup yields CDR1 LGHNA and CDR2 YSLEER. The junction had 16 bases not matched to a gene; V was cut back by 0 bases and J by 2 bases. CDR3 sequence: CASSQEAVGQGRARNYGYTF. Here the CDR3 DNA reads TGCGCCAGCAGCCAAGAAGCGGTTGGACAGGGGAGAGCGAGAAACTATGGCTACACCTTC.